The 16 T cell receptor beta chains listed next were all sequenced from one sample in a study of blood T cell repertoires in COVID-19. TCRdb's copy holds only in-frame clones and misses some; the assay was immunoSEQ multiplex PCR. This sample has some 200,000 clones, with about 90% found just once. Sequencing input: PBMCs or T cells enriched from blood (not recorded which). The receptors originated from a woman aged 18-29 years who had recovered from COVID-19.

The CDR3 DNA reads TGTGCCAGCAGCCAAGTTACTAGCGGGGGCCACGAGCAGTACTTC. Translating it yields CASSQVTSGGHEQYF. J is TRBJ2-7 and V is TRBV14; 11 bases match TRBD2. There are 15 residues in the CDR3. CDR1 SGHDN and CDR2 FVKESK come from the germline V gene. With 1 base clipped from V and 5 bases from J, the junction kept 4 bases outside the gene matches. Full variable domain (missing parts from reference TRBV14 and TRBJ2-7): EAGVTQFPSHSVIEKGQTVTLRCDPISGHDNLYWYRRVMGKEIKFLLHFVKESKQDESGMPNNRFLAERTGGTYSTLKVQPAELEDSGVYFCASSQVTSGGHEQYFGPGTRLTVT.

The rearrangement joins TRBV6-5 to TRBJ1-1; D unresolved. Trimming shortened V by 6 bases and J by 6 bases, and 11 bases separated the two germline ends. Germline values: CDR1 MNHEY, CDR2 SVGAGI. This CDR3 contains 12 residues. The CDR3 DNA sequence: TGTGCCAGCAGCGATCGACGGGCTGAAGCTTTCTTT. Encoded protein: CASSDRRAEAFF.

A few counts support this clone. The V call is TRBV11-2, the J call TRBJ1-1; TRBD1 might be the D (6 bases). The ends were cut back, 5 bases at V and 3 bases at J, with 16 bases in the middle. Per germline, CDR1 SGHAT and CDR2 FQNNGV. The CDR3 length is 15 residues. The CDR3 DNA reads TGTGCCAGCAGCCCCCTCCTGACAGGCGACACTGAAGCTTTCTTT. The encoded protein is CASSPLLTGDTEAFF.

This chain links TRBV7-6 with TRBJ2-2, with D possibly matching TRBD1 (5 bases). The CDR3 covers 15 residues. The V end was cut by 5 bases, the J end by 1 base, with 11 bases between. CDR1 and CDR2 from the germline V gene are SGHVS and FNYEAQ. CDR3 sequence (DNA): TGTGCCAGCAGCCCCGACAGCCAGAACACCGGGGAGCTGTTTTTT. The encoded protein is CASSPDSQNTGELFF.

V is TRBV19 and J is TRBJ1-5; 8 positions agree with TRBD1. V lost 5 bases to trimming and J lost 3 bases; unmatched junction nucleotides: 9. The CDR3 has 16 residues. Germline V CDR1 and CDR2: LNHDA, SQIVND (reference sequence). CDR3 bases: TGTGCCAGTAGTTTGACAGGGGTCGGGTTCAATCAGCCCCAGCATTTT. This translates into CASSLTGVGFNQPQHF.

The CDR3 DNA sequence: TGTGCCAGCAGCTGGGGACAGGGGAACGATGAAAAACTGTTTTTT. As protein: CASSWGQGNDEKLFF. The chain combines TRBV7-9 with TRBJ1-4; 10 bases are shared with TRBD1. Germline V gives CDR1 SEHNR, CDR2 FQNEAQ (reference sequence). The junction had 5 bases not matched to a gene; V was cut back by 4 bases and J by 6 bases. The CDR3 runs 15 residues.

The J gene is TRBJ2-1, the V gene TRBV9; 7 positions agree with TRBD2. V trimming: 3 bases; J trimming: 15 bases; junction bases outside the gene matches: 12. From germline, CDR1 is SGDLS and CDR2 YYNGEE. This CDR3 spans 13 amino acids. The CDR3: CASSADGEGRGFF. The CDR3 DNA follows: TGTGCCAGCAGCGCCGACGGGGAGGGACGTGGGTTCTTC.

The gene calls are TRBV15 and TRBJ1-6, with TRBD1 identical over 7 bases. V lost 3 bases to trimming and J lost 6 bases; unmatched junction nucleotides: 2. CDR1 and CDR2 from the germline V gene are LNHNV and YYDKDF (reference sequence). The CDR3 runs 14 residues. This chain's CDR3 is CATSSRQGNSPLHF. The CDR3 coding sequence is TGTGCCACCAGCAGCAGACAGGGTAATTCACCCCTCCACTTT.

The V and J genes are TRBV2 and TRBJ1-5; 7 nucleotides match TRBD1. This CDR3 has 14 amino acids. Trimming at V came to 7 bases and at J to 2 bases, leaving 5 bases not matched to a gene. The germline V gene encodes CDR1 SNHLY and CDR2 FYNNEI. Here the CDR3 DNA reads TGTGCCAGCAAAGACAGGGAAGGCAATCAGCCCCAGCATTTT. It specifies CASKDREGNQPQHF.

In this sample, this clone turned up a few times. This chain links TRBV6-5 with TRBJ2-7; 7 positions match TRBD1. The CDR3 spans 15 residues. CDR1 and CDR2 from the germline V gene are MNHEY and SVGAGI. After removal of 0 bases from V and 3 bases from J, the junction contained 5 bases not matched to a gene. Written as DNA, the CDR3 is TGTGCCAGCAGTTACTCGGGGACAGCCCACTACGAGCAGTACTTC. It specifies CASSYSGTAHYEQYF.

This rearrangement joins TRBV20-1 to TRBJ2-7; D gene ambiguous. The CDR3 runs 11 residues. CDR1 is DFQATT, CDR2 SNEGSKA, per germline (reference sequence). The V end lost 4 bases, the J end lost 2 bases, and 6 bases lay between the germline ends. In nucleotides, the CDR3 is TGCAGTGCTAATCAGGCCTACGAGCAGTACTTC. Amino acid sequence: CSANQAYEQYF.

DNA for the CDR3: TGTGCCTGGCTGCAGACAGGGGCAGGGACCCAGTACTTC. Its protein product is CAWLQTGAGTQYF. The chain joins TRBV30 to TRBJ2-5; 8 bases match TRBD1. The V gene end was trimmed by 5 bases and the J gene end by 7 bases; junction bases not matched to a gene: 9. This CDR3 comprises 13 residues. Per the germline V gene, CDR1 is GTSNPN and CDR2 is SVGIG (reference sequence).

As to this clone: The junction does not match germline at one end; this may be a read error. The J gene is TRBJ1-3, the V gene TRBV7-9; 7 nucleotides agree with TRBD1. This CDR3 contains 18 residues. Germline V lookup: CDR1 SEHNR, CDR2 FQNEAQ (reference sequence). CDR3 sequence: CASSLAGQKASSGNTIYF. In nucleotides, the CDR3 is TGTGCCAGCAGCCTAGCGGGACAGAAGGCCTCCTCTGGAAACACCATATATTTT.

The chain's CDR3 is CASSSGTGTYEQYF. The CDR3 region has the DNA TGTGCCAGCAGTTCCGGGACAGGGACCTACGAGCAGTACTTC. The chain employs TRBV6-5 and TRBJ2-7, with 9 bases lining up with TRBD1. The junction had 3 bases not matched to a gene; V was cut back by 4 bases and J by 2 bases. Germline CDR1 and CDR2: MNHEY and SVGAGI. The CDR3 runs 14 residues.

In its sample, this clone was seen a few times. The V gene is TRBV4-1, the J gene TRBJ2-5; a weak D match, TRBD2 (5 bases). This CDR3 comprises 14 residues. Germline V CDR1 and CDR2: MGHRA, YSYEKL. V was shortened by 3 bases and J by 4 bases, with 12 bases between the two germline ends. The CDR3 sequence is CASSHRTAVETQYF. DNA of the CDR3: TGCGCCAGCAGCCATCGTACAGCGGTAGAGACCCAGTACTTC.

The rearrangement links TRBV10-2 to TRBJ2-7; D is ambiguous. Germline CDR1 reads WSHSY; CDR2 reads SAAADI. The CDR3 runs to 14 residues. The V end was cut by 6 bases, the J end by 0 bases, with 12 bases between. CDR3 nucleotides: TGCGCCAGCAGCACCGGGTCCCTCTCCTACGAGCAGTACTTC. Its protein is CASSTGSLSYEQYF.